The 9 T cell receptor beta chains below come from one sample, sequenced in a study of Ad26.COV2.S vaccination and SARS-CoV-2 variants. Treatment noted: around 19 received Ad26.COV2.S at low or high dose, single or two shots; 5 received placebo; per-sample allocation not given. Material that was analyzed had been drawn on day 63 after the first vaccine or placebo injection. Generated by immunoSEQ multiplex PCR, the TCRdb table keeps only in-frame clones and is missing some. The data hold hundreds of thousands of clones, with 85% to 90% observed a single time. Here the sequenced sample was peripheral blood, taken in a trial of Ad26.COV2.S vaccine versus placebo. These receptors originate from a person between 18 and 65 years old who received the Ad26.COV2.S COVID-19 vaccine or a placebo.

The chain couples TRBV3-1 (or the pseudogene TRBV3-2) to TRBJ2-7; 7 bases line up with TRBD1. Looked up from germline, CDR1 is LGHDT and CDR2 is YNNKEL (reference sequence). CDR3 size: 9 residues. The CDR3 reads CASSRDRAV. The CDR3 nucleotides read TGTGCCAGCAGCCGGGACAGAGCCGTC.

This clone was detected only a few times. V and J are TRBV4-2 and TRBJ2-3; D is possibly TRBD2 (6 bases). CDR1 LGHNA and CDR2 YNFKEQ come from the germline V gene. The CDR3 is 17 residues long. V lost 3 bases and J 3 bases, leaving 19 bases between the germline ends. Here the CDR3 DNA reads TGTGCCAGCAGCCAGGCCCCCGCGGGGCGGGAAACAGATACGCAGTATTTT. Its translation is CASSQAPAGRETDTQYF.

V usage is TRBV29-1 and J usage is TRBJ2-2; 8 bases are shared with TRBD1. V lost 8 bases to trimming and J lost 5 bases; unmatched junction nucleotides: 7. Germline assignment: CDR1 SQVTM and CDR2 ANQGSEA. There are 13 residues in the CDR3. CDR3 protein: CSCRTGPTGELFF. As DNA, the CDR3 is TGCAGCTGCCGGACAGGGCCGACCGGGGAGCTGTTTTTT.

The chain links TRBV5-1 to TRBJ2-7, with TRBD1 matching over 8 bases. The CDR3 is 14 residues long. With 2 bases clipped from V and 2 bases from J, the junction kept 3 bases outside the gene matches. Germline values: CDR1 SGHRS, CDR2 YFSETQ. CDR3 in amino acids: CASSLQGEPYEQYF. The CDR3 DNA follows: TGCGCCAGCAGCTTACAGGGGGAACCCTACGAGCAGTACTTC.

This chain joins TRBV19 and TRBJ1-1; no reliable D call. V was clipped by 0 bases and J by 1 base, with 18 bases between them. This CDR3 region has 18 residues. Germline V CDR1 and CDR2: LNHDA, SQIVND (reference sequence). The DNA of the CDR3 is TGTGCCAGTAGTATAGATCTCGAAGCTCTACCGTGGAACACTGAAGCTTTCTTT. It yields the protein CASSIDLEALPWNTEAFF.

This clone was counted only a few times. V gene TRBV13 combines with J gene TRBJ1-4; D unresolved. Trimming took 9 bases from V and 8 from J, leaving 19 bases between them. Germline V gene sequence: CDR1 PRHDT, CDR2 FYEKMQ (reference sequence). The CDR3 runs to 14 residues. The DNA for the CDR3 is TGTGCCAGTAAACGGCTGACTAATAACGAAAAACTGTTTTTT. It is translated as CASKRLTNNEKLFF.

The chain's CDR3 is CASSLVGQPQHF. In DNA form, the CDR3 reads TGTGCCAGCAGCTTGGTTGGTCAGCCCCAGCATTTT. The rearrangement links TRBV7-9 to TRBJ1-5; D ambiguous. Looked up from germline, CDR1 is SEHNR and CDR2 is FQNEAQ (reference sequence). The CDR3 consists of 12 residues. Trimming shortened V by 3 bases and J by 6 bases, and 6 bases separated the two germline ends. Together with reference TRBV7-9 and TRBJ1-5, the CDR3 gives the full variable domain: DTGVSQNPRHKITKRGQNVTFRCDPISEHNRLYWYRQTLGQGPEFLTYFQNEAQLEKSRLLSDRFSAERPKGSFSTLEIQRTEQGDSAMYLCASSLVGQPQHFGDGTRLSIL.

The chain combines TRBV6-5 with TRBJ2-7; no reliable D call. CDR1 and CDR2 from the germline V gene are MNHEY and SVGAGI. The V gene lost 0 bases and the J gene lost 6 bases, with 6 bases spanning the gap. The CDR3 is made up of 12 amino acids. Written as DNA, the CDR3 is TGTGCCAGCAGTTACTCAGGAATCGAGCAGTACTTC. Translated: CASSYSGIEQYF.

The sample holds one count of this clone. The rearrangement uses TRBV6-1 and TRBJ2-2; tentatively, D is TRBD2 (5 bases). Germline assignment: CDR1 MNHNS and CDR2 SASEGT. This CDR3 has 16 residues. Trimming cost V 3 bases and J 8 bases, with 19 bases left between them. The DNA of the CDR3 is TGTGCCAGCAGTGACGGAGAGGGCAGTGGCATAGGGGAGCTGTTTTTT. This encodes CASSDGEGSGIGELFF.